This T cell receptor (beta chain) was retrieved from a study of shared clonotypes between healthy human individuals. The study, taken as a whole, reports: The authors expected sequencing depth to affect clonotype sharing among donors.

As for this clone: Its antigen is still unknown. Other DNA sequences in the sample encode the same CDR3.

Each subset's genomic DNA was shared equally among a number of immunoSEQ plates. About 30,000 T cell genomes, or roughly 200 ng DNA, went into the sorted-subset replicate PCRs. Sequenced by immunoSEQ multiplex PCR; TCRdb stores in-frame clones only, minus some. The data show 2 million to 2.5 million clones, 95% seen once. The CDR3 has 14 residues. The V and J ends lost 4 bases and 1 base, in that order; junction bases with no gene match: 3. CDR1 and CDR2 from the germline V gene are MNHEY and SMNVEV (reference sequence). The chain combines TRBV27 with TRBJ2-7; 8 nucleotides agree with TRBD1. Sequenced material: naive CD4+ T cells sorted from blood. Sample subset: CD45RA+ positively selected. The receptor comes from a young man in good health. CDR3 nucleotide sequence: TGTGCCAGCAGTTACCAGGGGGCTTCCTACGAGCAGTACTTC. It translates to CASSYQGASYEQYF.